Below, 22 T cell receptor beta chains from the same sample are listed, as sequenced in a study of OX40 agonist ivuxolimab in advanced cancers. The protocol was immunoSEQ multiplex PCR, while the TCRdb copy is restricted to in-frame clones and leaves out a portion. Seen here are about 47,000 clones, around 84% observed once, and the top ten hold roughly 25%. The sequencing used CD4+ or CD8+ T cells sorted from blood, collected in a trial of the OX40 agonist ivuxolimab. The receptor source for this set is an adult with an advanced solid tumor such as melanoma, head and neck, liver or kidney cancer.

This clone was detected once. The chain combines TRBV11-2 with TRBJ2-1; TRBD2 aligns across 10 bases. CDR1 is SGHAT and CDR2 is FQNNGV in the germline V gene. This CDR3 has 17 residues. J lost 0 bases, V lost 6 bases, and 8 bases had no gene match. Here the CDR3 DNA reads TGTGCCAGCAGTATCACTAGCGGGACCATCTCCTACAATGAGCAGTTCTTC. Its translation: CASSITSGTISYNEQFF. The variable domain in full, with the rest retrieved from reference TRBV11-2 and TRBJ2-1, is EAGVAQSPRYKIIEKRQSVAFWCNPISGHATLYWYQQILGQGPKLLIQFQNNGVVDDSQLPKDRFSAERLKGVDSTLKIQPAKLEDSAVYLCASSITSGTISYNEQFFGPGTRLTVL.

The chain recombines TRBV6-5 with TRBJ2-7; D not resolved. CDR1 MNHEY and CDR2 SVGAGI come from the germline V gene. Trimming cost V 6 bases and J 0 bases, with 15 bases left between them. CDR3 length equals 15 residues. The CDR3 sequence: CASRNTRASSYEQYF. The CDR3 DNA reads TGTGCCAGCAGAAACACCCGGGCCAGCTCCTACGAGCAGTACTTC.

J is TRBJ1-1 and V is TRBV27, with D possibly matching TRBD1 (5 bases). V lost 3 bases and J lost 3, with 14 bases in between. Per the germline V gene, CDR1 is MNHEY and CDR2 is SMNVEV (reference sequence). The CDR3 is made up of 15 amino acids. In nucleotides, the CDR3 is TGTGCCAGCAGTTTTGTGCAGGGCATTGACACTGAAGCTTTCTTT. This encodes CASSFVQGIDTEAFF.

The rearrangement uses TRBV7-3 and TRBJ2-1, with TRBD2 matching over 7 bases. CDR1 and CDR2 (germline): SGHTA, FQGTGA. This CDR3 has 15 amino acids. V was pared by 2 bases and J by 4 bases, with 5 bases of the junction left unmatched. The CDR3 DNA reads TGTGCCAGCAGCTTATCGGGGGGAAAATACAATGAGCAGTTCTTC. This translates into CASSLSGGKYNEQFF.

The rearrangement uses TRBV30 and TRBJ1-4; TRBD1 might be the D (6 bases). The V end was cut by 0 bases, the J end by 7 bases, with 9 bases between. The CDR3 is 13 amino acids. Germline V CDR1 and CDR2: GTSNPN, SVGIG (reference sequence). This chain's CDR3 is CAWSVQGSEKLFF. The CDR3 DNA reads TGTGCCTGGAGTGTACAGGGAAGTGAAAAACTGTTTTTT.

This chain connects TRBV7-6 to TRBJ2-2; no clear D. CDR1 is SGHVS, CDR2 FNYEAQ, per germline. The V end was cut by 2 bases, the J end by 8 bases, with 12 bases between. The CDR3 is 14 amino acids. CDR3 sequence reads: CASSLTLGRGELFF. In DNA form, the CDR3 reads TGTGCCAGCAGCTTAACGCTCGGAAGGGGGGAGCTGTTTTTT.

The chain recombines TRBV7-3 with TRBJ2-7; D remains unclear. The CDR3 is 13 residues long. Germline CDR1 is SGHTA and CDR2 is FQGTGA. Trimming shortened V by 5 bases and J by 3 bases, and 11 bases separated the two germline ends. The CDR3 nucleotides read TGTGCCAGCAGCCTTCGCCTAGGCTACGAGCAGTACTTC. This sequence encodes CASSLRLGYEQYF.

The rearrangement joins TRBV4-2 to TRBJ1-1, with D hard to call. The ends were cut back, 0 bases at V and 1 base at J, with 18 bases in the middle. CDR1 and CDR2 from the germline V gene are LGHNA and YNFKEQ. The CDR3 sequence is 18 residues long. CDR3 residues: CASSQDQVGLATNTEAFF. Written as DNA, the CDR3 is TGTGCCAGCAGCCAAGATCAGGTAGGACTTGCCACGAACACTGAAGCTTTCTTT.

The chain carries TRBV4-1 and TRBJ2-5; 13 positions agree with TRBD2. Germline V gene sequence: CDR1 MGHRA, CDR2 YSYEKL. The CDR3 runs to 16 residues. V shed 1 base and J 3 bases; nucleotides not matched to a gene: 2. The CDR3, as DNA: TGCGCCAGCAGCCAAGGACTAGCGGGAGGCGAAGAGACCCAGTACTTC. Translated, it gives CASSQGLAGGEETQYF.

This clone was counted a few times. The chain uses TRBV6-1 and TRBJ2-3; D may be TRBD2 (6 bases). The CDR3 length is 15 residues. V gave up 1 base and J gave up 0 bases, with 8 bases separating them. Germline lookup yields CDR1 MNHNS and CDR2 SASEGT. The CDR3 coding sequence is TGTGCCAGCAGTGAAGGACTAGGTAGCACAGATACGCAGTATTTT. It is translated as CASSEGLGSTDTQYF.

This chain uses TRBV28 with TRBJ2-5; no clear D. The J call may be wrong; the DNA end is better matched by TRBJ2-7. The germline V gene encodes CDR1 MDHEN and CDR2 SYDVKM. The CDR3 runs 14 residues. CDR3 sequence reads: CASSYPAVYSEQYF. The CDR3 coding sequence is TGTGCCAGCAGTTACCCAGCAGTTTACAGCGAGCAGTACTTC.

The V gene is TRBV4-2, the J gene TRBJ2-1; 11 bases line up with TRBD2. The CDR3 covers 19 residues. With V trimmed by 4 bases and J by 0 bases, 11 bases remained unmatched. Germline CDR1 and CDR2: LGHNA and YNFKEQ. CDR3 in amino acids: CASSLIAGGNFDSYNEQFF. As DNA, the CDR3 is TGTGCCAGCAGCCTTATAGCGGGAGGGAACTTTGACTCCTACAATGAGCAGTTCTTC.

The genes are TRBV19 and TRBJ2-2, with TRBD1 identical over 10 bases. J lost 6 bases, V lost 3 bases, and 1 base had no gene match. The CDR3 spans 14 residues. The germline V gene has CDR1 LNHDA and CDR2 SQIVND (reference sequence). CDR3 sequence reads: CASSMTGGPGELFF. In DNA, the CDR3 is TGTGCCAGTAGTATGACAGGGGGCCCCGGGGAGCTGTTTTTT.

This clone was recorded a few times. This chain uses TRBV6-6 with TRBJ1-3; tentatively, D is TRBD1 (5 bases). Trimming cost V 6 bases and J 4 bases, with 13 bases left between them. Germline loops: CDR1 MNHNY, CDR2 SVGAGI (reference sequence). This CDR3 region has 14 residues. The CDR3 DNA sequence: TGTGCCAGCAGCCTCGGGACTGAAGGAAACACCATATATTTT. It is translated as CASSLGTEGNTIYF.

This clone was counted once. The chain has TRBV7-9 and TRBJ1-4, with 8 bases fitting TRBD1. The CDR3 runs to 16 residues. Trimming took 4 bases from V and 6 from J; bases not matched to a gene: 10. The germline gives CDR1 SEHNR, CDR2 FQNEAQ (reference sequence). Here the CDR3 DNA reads TGTGCCAGCAGCTCCGACAGGGGATCGGCTGATGAAAAACTGTTTTTT. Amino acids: CASSSDRGSADEKLFF. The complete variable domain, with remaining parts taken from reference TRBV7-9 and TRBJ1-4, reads DTGVSQNPRHKITKRGQNVTFRCDPISEHNRLYWYRQTLGQGPEFLTYFQNEAQLEKSRLLSDRFSAERPKGSFSTLEIQRTEQGDSAMYLCASSSDRGSADEKLFFGSGTQLSVL.

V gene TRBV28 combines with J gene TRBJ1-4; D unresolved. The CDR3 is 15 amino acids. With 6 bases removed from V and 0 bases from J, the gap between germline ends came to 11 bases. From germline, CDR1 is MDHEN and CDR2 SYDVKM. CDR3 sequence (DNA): TGTGCCAGCAGGTTGGACGGGACAACTAATGAAAAACTGTTTTTT. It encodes CASRLDGTTNEKLFF.

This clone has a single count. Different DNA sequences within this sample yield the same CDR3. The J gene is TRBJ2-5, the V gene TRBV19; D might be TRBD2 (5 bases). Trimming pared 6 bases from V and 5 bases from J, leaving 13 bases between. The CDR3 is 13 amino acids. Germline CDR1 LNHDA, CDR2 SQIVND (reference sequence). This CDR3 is CASSPTSRETQYF. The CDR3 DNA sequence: TGTGCCAGTAGCCCCACTAGTCGGGAGACCCAGTACTTC.

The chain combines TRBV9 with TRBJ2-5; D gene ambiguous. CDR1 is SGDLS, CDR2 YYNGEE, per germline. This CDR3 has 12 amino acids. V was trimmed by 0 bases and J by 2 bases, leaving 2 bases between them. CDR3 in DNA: TGTGCCAGCAGCGTAGGACAAGAGACCCAGTACTTC. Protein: CASSVGQETQYF.

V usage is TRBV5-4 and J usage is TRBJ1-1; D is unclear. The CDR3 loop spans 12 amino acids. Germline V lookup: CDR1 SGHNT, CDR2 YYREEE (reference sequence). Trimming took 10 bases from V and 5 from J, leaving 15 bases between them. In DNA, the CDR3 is TGTGCCTCGGCCTGGGCGGGTACTGAAGCTTTCTTT. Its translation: CASAWAGTEAFF. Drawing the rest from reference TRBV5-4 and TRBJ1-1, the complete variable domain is ETGVTQSPTHLIKTRGQQVTLRCSSQSGHNTVSWYQQALGQGPQFIFQYYREEENGRGNFPPRFSGLQFPNYSSELNVNALELDDSALYLCASAWAGTEAFFGQGTRLTVV.

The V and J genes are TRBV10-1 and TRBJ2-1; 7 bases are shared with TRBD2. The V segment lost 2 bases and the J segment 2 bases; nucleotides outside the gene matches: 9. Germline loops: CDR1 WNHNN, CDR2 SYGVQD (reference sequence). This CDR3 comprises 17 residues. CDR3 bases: TGCGCCAGCAGTGAGGTAGAGCGGGCGGGAGCCTACAATGAGCAGTTCTTC. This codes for CASSEVERAGAYNEQFF.

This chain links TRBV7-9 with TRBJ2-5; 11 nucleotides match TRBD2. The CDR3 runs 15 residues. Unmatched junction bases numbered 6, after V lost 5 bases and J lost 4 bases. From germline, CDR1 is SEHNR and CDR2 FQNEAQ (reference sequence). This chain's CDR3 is CASSHSGTSGETQYF. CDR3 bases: TGTGCCAGCAGCCACTCCGGGACTAGCGGAGAGACCCAGTACTTC.

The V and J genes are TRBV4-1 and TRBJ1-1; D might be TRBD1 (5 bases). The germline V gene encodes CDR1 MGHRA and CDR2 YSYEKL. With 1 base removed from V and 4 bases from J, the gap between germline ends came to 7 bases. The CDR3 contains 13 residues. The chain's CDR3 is CASSQAGVTEAFF. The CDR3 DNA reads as TGCGCCAGCAGCCAAGCGGGGGTCACTGAAGCTTTCTTT.